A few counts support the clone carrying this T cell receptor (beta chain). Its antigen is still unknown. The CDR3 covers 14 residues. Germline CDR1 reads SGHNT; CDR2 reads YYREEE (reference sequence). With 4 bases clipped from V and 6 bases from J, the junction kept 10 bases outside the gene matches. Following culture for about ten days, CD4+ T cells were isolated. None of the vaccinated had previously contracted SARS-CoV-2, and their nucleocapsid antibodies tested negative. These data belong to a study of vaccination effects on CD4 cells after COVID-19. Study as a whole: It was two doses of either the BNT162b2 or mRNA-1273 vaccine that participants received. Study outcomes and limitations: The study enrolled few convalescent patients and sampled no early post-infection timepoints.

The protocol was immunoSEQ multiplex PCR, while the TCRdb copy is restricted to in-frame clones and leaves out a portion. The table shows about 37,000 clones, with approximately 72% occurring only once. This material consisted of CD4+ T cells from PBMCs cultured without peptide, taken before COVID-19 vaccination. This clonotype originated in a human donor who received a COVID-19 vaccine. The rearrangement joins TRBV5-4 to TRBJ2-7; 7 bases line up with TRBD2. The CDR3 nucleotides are TGTGCCAGCAGCCCCAGCGGGGAATCGTTCGAGCAGTACTTC. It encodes CASSPSGESFEQYF. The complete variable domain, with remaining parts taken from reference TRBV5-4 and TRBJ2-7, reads ETGVTQSPTHLIKTRGQQVTLRCSSQSGHNTVSWYQQALGQGPQFIFQYYREEENGRGNFPPRFSGLQFPNYSSELNVNALELDDSALYLCASSPSGESFEQYFGPGTRLTVT.